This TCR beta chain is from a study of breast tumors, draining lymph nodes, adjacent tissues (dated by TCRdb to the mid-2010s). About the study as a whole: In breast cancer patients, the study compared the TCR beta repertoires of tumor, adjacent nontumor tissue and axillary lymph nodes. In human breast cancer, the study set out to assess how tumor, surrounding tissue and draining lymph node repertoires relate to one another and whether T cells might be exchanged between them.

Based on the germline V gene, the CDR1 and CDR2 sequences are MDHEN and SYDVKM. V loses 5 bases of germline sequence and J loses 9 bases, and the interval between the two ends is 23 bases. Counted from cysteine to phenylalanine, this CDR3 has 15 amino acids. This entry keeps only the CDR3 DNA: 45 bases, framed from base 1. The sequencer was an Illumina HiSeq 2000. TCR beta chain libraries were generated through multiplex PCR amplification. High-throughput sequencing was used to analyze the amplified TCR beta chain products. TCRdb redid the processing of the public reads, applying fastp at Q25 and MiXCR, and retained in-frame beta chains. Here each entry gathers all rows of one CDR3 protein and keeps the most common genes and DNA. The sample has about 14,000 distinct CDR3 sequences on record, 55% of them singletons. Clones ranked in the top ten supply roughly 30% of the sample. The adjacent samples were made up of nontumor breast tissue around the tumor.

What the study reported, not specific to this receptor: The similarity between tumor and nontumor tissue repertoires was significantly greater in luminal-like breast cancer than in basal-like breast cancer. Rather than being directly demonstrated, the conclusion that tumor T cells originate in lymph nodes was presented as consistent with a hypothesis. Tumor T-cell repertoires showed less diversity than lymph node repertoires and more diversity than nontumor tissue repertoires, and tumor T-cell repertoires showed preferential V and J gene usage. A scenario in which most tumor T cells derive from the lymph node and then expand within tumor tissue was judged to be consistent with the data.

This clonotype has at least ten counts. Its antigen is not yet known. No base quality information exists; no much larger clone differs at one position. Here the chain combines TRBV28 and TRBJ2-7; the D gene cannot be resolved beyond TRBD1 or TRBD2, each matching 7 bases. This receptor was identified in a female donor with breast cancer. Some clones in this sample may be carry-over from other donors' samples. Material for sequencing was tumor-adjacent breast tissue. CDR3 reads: CASSGGGQGDGRQYF. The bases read TGTGCCAGCAGTGGGGGGGGGCAGGGGGATGGGCGGCAGTACTTC.